The next 15 T cell receptor beta chains were all read from a single sample in a study of T cells in localized non-small cell lung cancer. The table came from immunoSEQ multiplex PCR; TCRdb's copy has only in-frame clones and leaves some out. The profile shows 4,100 or so clones, approximately 28% of them singletons. Sequenced here: lung tumor tissue, sampled before any cancer treatment. The receptors were gathered from a man between 40 and 70 years old with stage III squamous cell lung carcinoma.

The chain combines TRBV18 with TRBJ1-5; maybe TRBD1 (6 bases). The CDR3 runs to 16 residues. From germline, CDR1 is KGHSH and CDR2 LQKENI. Trimming pared 6 bases from V and 0 bases from J, leaving 15 bases between. The CDR3 region is CASSGGQGYSNQPQHF. The CDR3 DNA follows: TGTGCCAGCTCGGGAGGGCAGGGGTATAGCAATCAGCCCCAGCATTTT.

The chain employs TRBV12-5 and TRBJ2-6; either TRBD1 or TRBD2 may fit D (5 bases each). Germline CDR1 is LGHNT and CDR2 is FRNRAP. Trimming stripped 0 bases from V and 0 bases from J, with 12 bases between. CDR3 length: 18 amino acids. In DNA form, the CDR3 reads TGTGCTAGTGGTTTGGTACTATGGGGGAGCTCTGGGGCCAACGTCCTGACTTTC. It codes for CASGLVLWGSSGANVLTF.

The chain couples TRBV28 to TRBJ1-1, with D perhaps matching TRBD1 (5 bases). The germline V and J ends were trimmed by 3 bases and 10 bases, with 15 bases remaining between them. This CDR3 is built from 13 residues. CDR1 and CDR2 from the germline V gene are MDHEN and SYDVKM. CDR3 amino acids: CASSFSQQGVAFF. For the CDR3, the DNA is TGTGCCAGCAGTTTCTCGCAGCAGGGAGTAGCTTTCTTT.

This clone was found a few times. The chain links TRBV7-7 to TRBJ1-3; TRBD1 matches 11 bases. This CDR3 region has 16 residues. Trimming cost V 4 bases and J 2 bases; bases outside gene matches: 4. CDR1 is SSHAT, CDR2 FNYEAQ, per germline (reference sequence). CDR3 residues: CASSSKDRGPGNTIYF. CDR3 DNA: TGTGCCAGCAGCTCAAAGGACAGGGGGCCTGGAAACACCATATATTTT.

This clone appeared a few times. The J gene is TRBJ1-4, the V gene TRBV11-3; 9 bases fit TRBD1. The V gene's germline CDR1 is SGHNT and CDR2 YENEEA. V trimming: 5 bases; J trimming: 8 bases; junction bases outside the gene matches: 12. The CDR3 runs to 16 residues. The CDR3 coding sequence is TGTGCCAGCAGCCAACAAACCGGGACAGGGTACGAAAAACTGTTTTTT. This gives the protein CASSQQTGTGYEKLFF.

A few counts support this clone. V is TRBV19 and J is TRBJ2-1; D not resolved. CDR1 and CDR2 from the germline V gene are LNHDA and SQIVND (reference sequence). V shed 2 bases and J shed 6 bases, with 2 bases lying between them. The CDR3 sequence is 11 residues long. DNA for the CDR3: TGTGCCAGTAGTATAAGCAATGAGCAGTTCTTC. Its translation is CASSISNEQFF.

This clone has a handful of counts. The chain joins TRBV1 to TRBJ1-1; the table's D call TRBD1 went unverified against the DNA. TRBV1 is a recognized pseudogene. The CDR3 contains 17 residues. CDR3 in amino acids: CASSQDNRSPLNTEAFF. The CDR3 DNA reads TGCGCCAGCAGCCAAGATAACAGGTCGCCGTTGAACACTGAAGCTTTCTTT.

This clone was seen more than once but under ten times. The CDR3 spells CASSSTGQGLDTQYF. DNA of the CDR3: TGTGCCAGCAGCTCGACGGGACAGGGTTTAGATACGCAGTATTTT. The chain joins TRBV11-3 to TRBJ2-3; TRBD1 aligns across 9 bases. This CDR3 comprises 15 residues. V shed 4 bases, J shed 5 bases, and the junction held 7 bases outside the gene matches. Germline loops: CDR1 SGHNT, CDR2 YENEEA.

This sequence joins TRBV27 and TRBJ1-2; D perhaps matches TRBD1 (6 bases). CDR3 length equals 15 residues. Trimming removed 5 bases at V and 4 bases at J, with 17 bases between. Germline CDR1 and CDR2: MNHEY and SMNVEV (reference sequence). The CDR3: CASSPGTLTFYGYTF. CDR3 sequence (DNA): TGTGCCAGCAGTCCCGGGACACTTACCTTCTATGGCTACACCTTC.

V usage is TRBV28 and J usage is TRBJ2-5; D is unresolved. The V gene lost 9 bases and the J gene lost 2 bases, with 16 bases spanning the gap. CDR3 length: 14 residues. The V gene's germline CDR1 is MDHEN and CDR2 SYDVKM. The CDR3 DNA reads TGTGCCAGTTCAAAACAGCTGTTTCAAGAGACCCAGTACTTC. This sequence encodes CASSKQLFQETQYF.

The chain carries TRBV19 and TRBJ1-1; D is unresolved. The CDR3 extends over 13 amino acids. Germline V gene sequence: CDR1 LNHDA, CDR2 SQIVND (reference sequence). Trimming took 3 bases from V and 1 from J, leaving 6 bases between them. CDR3 sequence (DNA): TGTGCCAGTAGTATGACAACGAACACTGAAGCTTTCTTT. Its translation: CASSMTTNTEAFF.

The chain's CDR3 is CASRETGTDTQYF. The CDR3 DNA reads as TGTGCCAGCAGAGAGACAGGGACAGATACGCAGTATTTT. The chain combines TRBV6-8 with TRBJ2-3, with 7 bases lining up with TRBD1. The CDR3 has 13 amino acids. Germline V gives CDR1 MNHGY, CDR2 SAAAGT. V was pared by 6 bases and J by 3 bases, with 3 bases of the junction left unmatched.

The chain uses TRBV11-3 and TRBJ1-6; the match to TRBD1 covers 7 bases. The CDR3 is 14 amino acids. Germline CDR1 SGHNT, CDR2 YENEEA. Losses at the gene ends were 2 bases for V and 10 bases for J; bases not matched to a gene: 5. CDR3 coding DNA: TGTGCCAGCAGCTTATTCGACAGGGAATCACCCCTCCACTTT. Its translation is CASSLFDRESPLHF.

CDR3 protein: CSGATGGGTGELFF. The CDR3 nucleotides read TGCAGCGGCGCAACAGGGGGTGGTACCGGGGAGCTGTTTTTT. The chain links TRBV29-1 to TRBJ2-2; TRBD1 agrees at 8 bases. This CDR3 is 14 amino acids long. The V segment lost 7 bases and the J segment 5 bases; nucleotides outside the gene matches: 9. Germline V gene sequence: CDR1 SQVTM, CDR2 ANQGSEA.

The genes are TRBV11-3 and TRBJ1-6, with 7 positions matching TRBD1. The CDR3 loop spans 18 amino acids. Trimming removed 2 bases from V and 1 base from J; junction bases left unmatched: 8. Germline CDR1 and CDR2: SGHNT and YENEEA. The CDR3 region is CASSLSKGGLSYNSPLHF. The CDR3 DNA sequence: TGTGCCAGCAGCTTAAGTAAAGGGGGCTTGTCCTATAATTCACCCCTCCACTTT.